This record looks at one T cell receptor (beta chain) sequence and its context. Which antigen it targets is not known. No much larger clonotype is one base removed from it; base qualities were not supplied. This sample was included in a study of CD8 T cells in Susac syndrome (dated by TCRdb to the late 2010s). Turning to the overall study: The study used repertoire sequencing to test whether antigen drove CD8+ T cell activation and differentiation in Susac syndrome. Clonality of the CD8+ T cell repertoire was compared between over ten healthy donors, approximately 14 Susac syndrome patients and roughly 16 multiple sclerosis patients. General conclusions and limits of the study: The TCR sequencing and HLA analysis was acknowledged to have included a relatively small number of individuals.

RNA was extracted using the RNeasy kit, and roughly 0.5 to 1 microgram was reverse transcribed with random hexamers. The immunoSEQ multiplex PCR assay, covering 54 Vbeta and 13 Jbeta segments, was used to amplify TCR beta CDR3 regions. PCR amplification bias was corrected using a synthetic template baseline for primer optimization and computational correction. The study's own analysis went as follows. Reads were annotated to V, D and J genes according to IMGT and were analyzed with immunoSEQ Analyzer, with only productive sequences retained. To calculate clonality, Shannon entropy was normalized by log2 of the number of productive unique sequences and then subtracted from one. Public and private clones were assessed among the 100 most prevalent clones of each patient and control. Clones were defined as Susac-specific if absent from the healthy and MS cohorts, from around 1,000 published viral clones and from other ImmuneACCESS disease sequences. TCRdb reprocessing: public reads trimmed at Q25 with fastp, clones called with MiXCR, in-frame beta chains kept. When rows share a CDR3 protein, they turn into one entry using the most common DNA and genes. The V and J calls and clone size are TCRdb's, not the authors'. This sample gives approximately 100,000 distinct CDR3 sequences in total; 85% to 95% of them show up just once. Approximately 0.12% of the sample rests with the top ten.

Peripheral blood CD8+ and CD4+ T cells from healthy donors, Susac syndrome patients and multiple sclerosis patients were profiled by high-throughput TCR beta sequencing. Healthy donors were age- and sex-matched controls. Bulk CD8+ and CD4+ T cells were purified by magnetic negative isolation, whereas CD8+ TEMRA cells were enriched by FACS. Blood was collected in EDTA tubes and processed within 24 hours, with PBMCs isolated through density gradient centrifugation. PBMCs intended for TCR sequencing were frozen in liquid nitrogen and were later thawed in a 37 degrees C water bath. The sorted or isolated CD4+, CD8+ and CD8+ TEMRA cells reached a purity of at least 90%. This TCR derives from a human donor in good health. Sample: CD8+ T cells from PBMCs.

This receptor carries the CDR3 CSVEQYTYTDTQYF. The DNA sequence is TGCAGCGTTGAGCAGTACACGTACACAGATACGCAGTATTTT. Recombination joined TRBV29-1 with TRBJ2-3; no D gene is confidently identified. The germline V gene specifies SQVTM as CDR1 and ANQGSEA as CDR2. Measured from the cysteine to the phenylalanine, the CDR3 is 14 residues long. Only the CDR3 DNA stays, 42 bases, in frame from base 1. V and J lose 3 bases and 2 bases, and a span of 12 bases separates them.